This TCR beta chain appears in the sequencing data of a study of blood T cell repertoires in COVID-19. Study-level information: Italy, Spain and the United States were the sources of the convalescent and acute COVID-19 samples. The analysed material was cDNA or gDNA that came from T cells, B-cell-depleted T cells, or PBMCs.

The CDR3 is 15 amino acids. The V segment lost 4 bases and the J segment 3 bases; nucleotides outside the gene matches: 8. The germline V gene encodes CDR1 LNHDA and CDR2 SQIVND (reference sequence). Authors' data handling: Reference gene primer amplification gave estimated nucleated cell counts. TCRdb's table, derived via immunoSEQ multiplex PCR, lists solely in-frame clones and lacks some. V, J and clone size are taken as reported in that table, and D and trimming were inferred from the DNA itself. The table lists some 100,000 clones, 85% of them singletons. The sample comprised peripheral blood. J is TRBJ1-1 and V is TRBV19, with TRBD1 identical over 7 bases. This clonotype was sampled from a woman in her seventies with active or convalescent COVID-19. This chain's CDR3 is CASSRLGGADTEAFF. In DNA form, the CDR3 reads TGTGCCAGTAGTAGATTAGGGGGCGCGGACACTGAAGCTTTCTTT.